The 7 T cell receptor beta chains given below trace back to one sample, sequenced in a study of control samples from healthy donors and cancer patients. The method was immunoSEQ multiplex PCR; TCRdb's version includes in-frame clones alone and lacks a portion of them. This table holds approximately 110,000 clones, more than 85% found once. What was sequenced was blood. The receptors shown here come from a woman in her 50s in good health.

The chain recombines TRBV6-5 with TRBJ2-5; tentative D call: TRBD2 (5 bases). V lost 7 bases, J lost 3 bases, and 18 bases lay in between. The CDR3 length is 15 residues. Germline values: CDR1 MNHEY, CDR2 SVGAGI. The CDR3 DNA is TGTGCCAGCACCGATCGGGGTGCAGCCAAAGAGACCCAGTACTTC. Its protein is CASTDRGAAKETQYF.

DNA of the CDR3: TGTGCCAGCAGCTCGATCAATCAGCCCCAGCATTTT. Protein sequence: CASSSINQPQHF. V and J are TRBV7-9 and TRBJ1-5; no reliable D call. This CDR3 has 12 residues. Trimming pared 4 bases from V and 3 bases from J, leaving 4 bases between. From germline, CDR1 is SEHNR and CDR2 FQNEAQ (reference sequence).

V is TRBV4-3 and J is TRBJ1-5; no clear D. The CDR3 runs 15 residues. Germline V gives CDR1 LGHNA, CDR2 YSLEER. V gave up 6 bases and J gave up 1 base, with 13 bases separating them. The CDR3 DNA follows: TGCGCCAGCAGTCTGCAACTGGGGAGCAATCAGCCCCAGCATTTT. Encoded protein: CASSLQLGSNQPQHF.

The rearrangement joins TRBV7-2 to TRBJ1-5; unclear D gene. There are 14 residues in the CDR3. Germline V gene data show CDR1 as SGHTA and CDR2 as FQGNSA. Between the trimmed V and J ends, which lost 3 bases and 4 bases, there was a span of 10 bases. The CDR3 region is CASSFSPYNQPQHF. For the CDR3, the DNA is TGTGCCAGCAGCTTCTCTCCGTATAATCAGCCCCAGCATTTT.

V and J are TRBV19 and TRBJ2-3; D is unresolved. The CDR3 is 12 amino acids. The ends were cut back, 1 base at V and 3 bases at J, with 2 bases in the middle. Per the germline V gene, CDR1 is LNHDA and CDR2 is SQIVND (reference sequence). The CDR3 DNA reads as TGTGCCAGTAGTATAGCAACAGATACGCAGTATTTT. This sequence encodes CASSIATDTQYF.

This clone showed up just once. The genes are TRBV10-1 and TRBJ2-1; the D is unclear. The CDR3 is 14 residues long. Germline V gene sequence: CDR1 WNHNN, CDR2 SYGVQD (reference sequence). V gave up 1 base and J gave up 7 bases, with 11 bases separating them. CDR3 nucleotide sequence: TGCGCCAGCAGTGAGTTCCGAGCTTTGAATGAGCAGTTCTTC. It translates to CASSEFRALNEQFF.

The V call is TRBV5-6, the J call TRBJ1-5; D unresolved. The CDR3 covers 14 residues. Germline V CDR1 and CDR2: SGHDT, YYEEEE. Trimming took off 2 bases at V and 5 bases at J, with 11 bases between the two ends. CDR3 residues: CASSFRGGDQPQHF. CDR3 nucleotide sequence: TGTGCCAGCAGCTTTCGGGGTGGCGATCAGCCCCAGCATTTT. Combining the CDR3 with reference TRBV5-6 and TRBJ1-5 gives the whole variable domain DAGVTQSPTHLIKTRGQQVTLRCSPKSGHDTVSWYQQALGQGPQFIFQYYEEEERQRGNFPDRFSGHQFPNYSSELNVNALLLGDSALYLCASSFRGGDQPQHFGDGTRLSIL.